This TCR beta chain derives from a study of blood T cell repertoires in COVID-19. Turning to the study itself: Acute-phase and convalescent COVID-19 samples originated in the United States, Italy and Spain. PBMCs, B-cell-depleted T cells, or T cells provided the cDNA or gDNA that made up the material.

This clone was picked up a small number of times. Trimming shortened V by 3 bases and J by 3 bases, and 7 bases separated the two germline ends. There are 13 residues in the CDR3. Recovered Cohort 3 donors showed two negative PCRs, clearance, or symptom resolution. Original processing methods: Estimated nucleated cell counts came from reference gene primer amplification. Profiling relied on immunoSEQ multiplex PCR, and the TCRdb table lists in-frame clones only, not all of them. D and trimming come from the DNA, and the V and J calls and clone size come from that table. The sample comprises 450,000 to 600,000 clones, around 90% of which are singletons, and about 0.65% rests with the top ten.

Sequenced material: PBMCs or T cells enriched from blood (not recorded which). The rearrangement links TRBV12-3 or TRBV12-4 to TRBJ2-3; D call uncertain. The clonotype was recovered from a woman between 18 and 30 years old who had recovered from COVID-19. The CDR3 here is CASSFLGTDTQYF. DNA of the CDR3: TGTGCCAGCAGTTTCCTAGGAACAGATACGCAGTATTTT.